The rows below give T cell receptor beta chains drawn from one sample of a study of T cell repertoires in cytomegalovirus infection. These receptors lack a known antigen. TCRdb itself ran the reads through MiXCR, one entry per CDR3 protein. Altogether 700,000 to 950,000 distinct CDR3 sequences are present, 30% to 35% being singletons, with the ten largest covering roughly 12%. This material consisted of cultured CD8+ T cells from PBMCs, taken from culture after CMV antigen stimulation. The receptors derive from a human donor in good health (CMV status not recorded). Some clones in this sample may be carry-over from other donors' samples. Both conserved end residues are part of each CDR3. A D gene is named only where the DNA matches it firmly.

CDR3	V	J	D
CASSQVPDLTGSGSPLHF	TRBV4-1	TRBJ1-6	TRBD1
CASSGGLKSYEQYF	TRBV7-9	TRBJ2-7	TRBD2
CANSSGLNTEAFF	TRBV7-6	TRBJ1-1	.
CASTSPSYNEQFF	TRBV12-3/TRBV12-4	TRBJ2-1	.
CSVLVAEYGYTF	TRBV29-1	TRBJ1-2	.
CASSSSENQPQHF	TRBV7-6	TRBJ1-5	.
CASSFVGVTDTQYF	TRBV12-3/TRBV12-4	TRBJ2-3	.
CASSQSRGANVLTF	TRBV4-3	TRBJ2-6	.
CASSGAGGQYNEQFF	TRBV2	TRBJ2-1	TRBD2
CASSYSQGRDTEAFF	TRBV6-2/TRBV6-3	TRBJ1-1	.
CASKRAGSTDTQYF	TRBV19	TRBJ2-3	.
CASSFDSPPSLYEQYF	TRBV5-6	TRBJ2-7	.
CASWAAGRGYTF	TRBV12-3/TRBV12-4	TRBJ1-2	.
CATSRGIGNGYTF	TRBV15	TRBJ1-2	.
CASSSRYGPLASYNEQFF	TRBV27	TRBJ2-1	.
CASSPGPFSYNEQFF	TRBV9	TRBJ2-1	.
CSVELTESSYEQYF	TRBV29-1	TRBJ2-7	.
CASSRGGAYTEAFF	TRBV7-9	TRBJ1-1	TRBD1
CASSHPQGALWETQYF	TRBV4-1	TRBJ2-5	TRBD1
CASSFTVAGANVLTF	TRBV12-3/TRBV12-4	TRBJ2-6	.
CASSAGTAYYEQCF	TRBV7-9	TRBJ2-7	.
CASSLWGYGTGGAYGYTF	TRBV7-2	TRBJ1-2	TRBD1
CASSLSSGGAFGELFF	TRBV11-3	TRBJ2-2	TRBD2
CANSLGGRPGANYGYTF	TRBV7-4	TRBJ1-2	.
CASGLRDRGPMSEQFF	TRBV12-5	TRBJ2-1	TRBD1
CASSSPWNSSSYNEQFF	TRBV7-6	TRBJ2-1	.
CASSLAGSGPETQYF	TRBV5-4	TRBJ2-5	.
CASGMILAKNIQYF	TRBV19	TRBJ2-4	.
CASSSQGVRQFEQFF	TRBV7-9	TRBJ2-1	TRBD1
CASSLAEGSSYEQYF	TRBV7-6	TRBJ2-7	.
CSAKTGTGLPTHSTDTQYF	TRBV20-1	TRBJ2-3	TRBD1
CASSDHPGRSYNSPLHF	TRBV6-1	TRBJ1-6	.
CASLGEGNTEAFF	TRBV2	TRBJ1-1	.
CASSRRDGHNSPLHF	TRBV7-2	TRBJ1-6	.
CASRQPGQDTEAFF	TRBV28	TRBJ1-1	TRBD1
CAISESPQSANQPQHF	TRBV10-3	TRBJ1-5	.
CASSLVYTGNQPQHF	TRBV27	TRBJ1-5	.
CASRLLGQEGEKLFF	TRBV27	TRBJ1-4	TRBD1
CASSPPARGAKNIQYF	TRBV7-9	TRBJ2-4	.
CTSTMTSLSGNEQFF	TRBV2	TRBJ2-1	TRBD2
CSASRQGNQPQHF	TRBV20-1	TRBJ1-5	TRBD1
CASSLAAGGTEAFF	TRBV7-8	TRBJ1-1	TRBD1